This T cell receptor beta chain was recorded in a study of cytomegalovirus exposure and HLA in healthy donors. CDR3 length: 15 residues. Trimming left V 4 bases short and J 1 base short, with 12 bases between. Germline V gene sequence: CDR1 ENHRY, CDR2 SYGVKD. 13 Jbeta primers and 60 Vbeta primers were used for the PCR. Produced via immunoSEQ multiplex PCR; TCRdb's table is partial and in-frame only. The sample includes roughly 250,000 clones, 84% of them seen just once. Overall study findings and caveats: TCR beta chain V- and J-gene trimming was linked, in a later analysis, to a missense variant in DCLRE1C. Prediction of most subjects' HLA-A and HLA-B alleles by TCR beta sequences was reportedly accurate. A likely sequencing artifact accounted for one observed cluster of highly shared sequence variants.

The donors, nominally healthy at sampling, likely had unrecorded immune exposures. As to this clone: Antigen: not known.

This clonotype originated in a woman between 40 and 50 years old in good health and CMV-seropositive. J is TRBJ2-3 and V is TRBV10-3, with D possibly TRBD2 on 5 matching bases. Sequenced input: PBMCs. The chain's CDR3 is CAISGGSKGTDTQYF. For the CDR3, the DNA is TGTGCCATCAGTGGAGGGAGCAAAGGCACAGATACGCAGTATTTT.